The 8 T cell receptor beta chains listed next were all sequenced from one sample in a study of CD8 T cells in ankylosing spondylitis (dated by TCRdb to about 2017). The library was generated by 5' RACE. The sequencer listed for this sample is Illumina HiSeq 2500. TCRdb reworked the public reads: Q25 trimming with fastp, MiXCR clone assembly, productive beta chains retained. A single entry per CDR3 protein holds the most common genes and DNA from its merged rows. Across this sample there are 200,000 to 300,000 distinct CDR3 sequences, with 20% to 30% seen only once. The ten top clones hold 0.5% to 0.65% of the sample. Sequenced material: blood, either unsorted or a sorted T cell fraction (not recorded which). These receptors came from a male donor with ankylosing spondylitis or in good health (not recorded which).

V and J are TRBV7-2 and TRBJ2-1, with D perhaps matching TRBD2 (7 bases). The germline V and J ends were trimmed by 5 bases and 7 bases, with 24 bases remaining between them. Germline loops: CDR1 SGHTA, CDR2 FQGNSA. The CDR3 is made up of 17 amino acids. The chain's CDR3 is CASSLRWRGRFGNEQFF. The CDR3 DNA sequence: TGTGCCAGCAGCCTACGGTGGCGGGGGCGATTCGGGAATGAGCAGTTCTTC.

The sample holds many counts of this clonotype. The V and J genes are TRBV7-9 and TRBJ2-1; D not certain. The germline V gene encodes CDR1 SEHNR and CDR2 FQNEAQ (reference sequence). Between the trimmed V and J ends, which lost 5 bases and 11 bases, there was a span of 10 bases. CDR3 size: 11 residues. CDR3 DNA: TGTGCCAGCAGCCCCCTTGTAAAGCAGTTCTTC. It translates to CASSPLVKQFF.

This clonotype was detected only a few times. The gene calls are TRBV20-1 and TRBJ2-6; D perhaps matches TRBD2 (5 bases). Germline loops: CDR1 DFQATT, CDR2 SNEGSKA (reference sequence). V was cut by 5 bases and J by 0 bases, with 5 bases left in between. CDR3 length: 13 amino acids. This CDR3 is CSARGSGANVLTF. CDR3 DNA: TGCAGTGCTCGGGGCTCTGGGGCCAACGTCCTGACTTTC.

V usage is TRBV20-1 and J usage is TRBJ2-3, with a weak D call TRBD2 (5 bases). V was cut by 7 bases and J by 3 bases, with 23 bases left in between. Germline-derived CDR1 and CDR2 are DFQATT and SNEGSKA (reference sequence). CDR3 length equals 16 residues. CDR3 protein: CSGAEAAEALTDTQYF. The CDR3 coding sequence is TGCAGTGGGGCAGAGGCGGCGGAGGCTTTAACAGATACGCAGTATTTT.

The chain is built from TRBV20-1 and TRBJ2-3, with D unresolved. CDR1 is DFQATT and CDR2 is SNEGSKA in the germline V gene (reference sequence). This CDR3 is 18 amino acids long. V was pared by 5 bases and J by 0 bases, with 24 bases between. This CDR3 reads CSAYKGRSNAASTDTQYF. The CDR3, as DNA: TGCAGTGCTTACAAGGGCCGGTCGAACGCCGCTAGCACAGATACGCAGTATTTT.

The rearrangement joins TRBV18 to TRBJ2-7; 9 bases fit TRBD1. The CDR3 is 14 residues long. Germline V CDR1 and CDR2: KGHSH, LQKENI. V shed 8 bases, J shed 4 bases, and the junction held 9 bases outside the gene matches. CDR3 nucleotides: TGTGCCAGCACGCTCGACAGGGGGGAATACGAGCAGTACTTC. Amino acid sequence: CASTLDRGEYEQYF.

This clonotype was recorded at least ten times. The chain combines TRBV2 with TRBJ2-5; 7 bases are shared with TRBD2. Germline-derived CDR1 and CDR2 are SNHLY and FYNNEI. The CDR3 is made up of 13 amino acids. Trimming removed 7 bases from V and 2 bases from J; junction bases left unmatched: 4. CDR3 nucleotides: TGTGCCAGCACCGGGACTACACAAGAGACCCAGTACTTC. This gives the protein CASTGTTQETQYF.

This clonotype occurred a few times. The chain recombines TRBV19 with TRBJ2-7, with D unresolved. V lost 4 bases to trimming and J lost 3 bases, with 10 bases between them. Germline CDR1 LNHDA, CDR2 SQIVND (reference sequence). CDR3 length: 13 amino acids. The CDR3 DNA follows: TGTGCCAGTAGTACGTATGGTAACTACGAGCAGTACTTC. Translated, it gives CASSTYGNYEQYF.